These 16 T cell receptor beta chains were sequenced from one sample in a study of OX40 agonist ivuxolimab in advanced cancers. The repertoire was sequenced with immunoSEQ multiplex PCR; TCRdb's copy has only in-frame clones and lacks some. The sample has about 83,000 clones, more than 75% seen once. The sample in question was CD4+ or CD8+ T cells sorted from blood, obtained in a trial of the OX40 agonist ivuxolimab. All receptors derive from an adult with an advanced solid tumor such as melanoma, head and neck, liver or kidney cancer.

The rearrangement joins TRBV19 to TRBJ2-1; 12 bases line up with TRBD2. J lost 2 bases, V lost 6 bases, and 5 bases had no gene match. CDR1 and CDR2 (germline): LNHDA, SQIVND (reference sequence). There are 16 residues in the CDR3. CDR3 DNA: TGTGCCAGTAGCCGACTAGCGGGAGACACCTACAATGAGCAGTTCTTC. It encodes CASSRLAGDTYNEQFF.

V is TRBV7-2 and J is TRBJ2-3, with 8 bases matching TRBD2. Trimming removed 7 bases from V and 1 base from J; junction bases left unmatched: 4. From germline, CDR1 is SGHTA and CDR2 FQGNSA. The CDR3 runs 14 residues. The CDR3 sequence: CASTQTSGTDTQYF. The DNA for the CDR3 is TGTGCCAGCACCCAGACTAGCGGCACAGATACGCAGTATTTT.

The J gene is TRBJ1-2, the V gene TRBV5-1; 9 nucleotides line up with TRBD1. The CDR3 runs to 13 residues. V gave up 4 bases and J gave up 8 bases; unmatched junction bases: 6. Germline lookup yields CDR1 SGHRS and CDR2 YFSETQ. In DNA, the CDR3 is TGCGCCAGCAGCCCGACAGGGGGTGAGGGCTACACCTTC. Protein sequence: CASSPTGGEGYTF.

The chain uses TRBV7-8 and TRBJ2-5; 7 bases fit TRBD1. The CDR3 spans 13 residues. Germline V CDR1 and CDR2: SGHVS, FQNEAQ. The junction had 3 bases not matched to a gene; V was cut back by 5 bases and J by 3 bases. CDR3: CASSIGQEETQYF. The DNA for the CDR3 is TGTGCCAGCAGCATAGGACAGGAAGAGACCCAGTACTTC.

This chain connects TRBV7-9 to TRBJ2-7, with a possible D match to TRBD1 (7 bases). From germline, CDR1 is SEHNR and CDR2 FQNEAQ (reference sequence). The CDR3 covers 15 residues. Trimming removed 0 bases at V and 2 bases at J, with 11 bases between. Here the CDR3 reads CASSLAAGGPYEQYF. As DNA, the CDR3 is TGTGCCAGCAGCTTAGCGGCAGGGGGGCCCTACGAGCAGTACTTC.

This chain uses TRBV19 with TRBJ2-2; TRBD2 matches at 11 bases. Trimming removed 4 bases from V and 1 base from J; junction bases left unmatched: 8. CDR1 is LNHDA, CDR2 SQIVND, per germline (reference sequence). The CDR3 totals 18 residues. CDR3: CASSRGTSGSLNTGELFF. DNA of the CDR3: TGTGCCAGTAGTAGGGGTACTAGCGGGAGTTTGAACACCGGGGAGCTGTTTTTT.

The chain combines TRBV5-1 with TRBJ1-1, with 7 nucleotides matching TRBD1. CDR1 is SGHRS, CDR2 YFSETQ, per germline. Germline trimming cut 3 bases from V and 1 base from J; bases unmatched to any gene: 3. CDR3 length: 14 amino acids. The CDR3 sequence: CASSSGQENTEAFF. CDR3 nucleotides: TGCGCCAGCAGCTCCGGACAGGAGAACACTGAAGCTTTCTTT.

The CDR3, as DNA: TGTGCCAGCAGCTTTCGACAGGGGGCTATTGGCTACACCTTC. Its protein product is CASSFRQGAIGYTF. The chain uses TRBV13 and TRBJ1-2; 10 bases fit TRBD1. V lost 3 bases, J lost 7 bases, and 5 bases stayed unmatched. The CDR3 is 14 residues long. CDR1 is PRHDT and CDR2 is FYEKMQ in the germline V gene (reference sequence).

The chain couples TRBV30 to TRBJ2-7; D gene uncertain. The CDR3 totals 12 residues. Per the germline V gene, CDR1 is GTSNPN and CDR2 is SVGIG (reference sequence). The CDR3 here is CAYKAYSYEQYF. The CDR3 DNA is TGTGCTTATAAGGCTTACTCCTACGAGCAGTACTTC.

The chain has TRBV7-2 and TRBJ1-3; TRBD1 matches at 10 bases. Germline V lookup: CDR1 SGHTA, CDR2 FQGNSA. This CDR3 spans 19 amino acids. V shed 0 bases, J shed 1 base, and the junction held 9 bases outside the gene matches. The CDR3 spells CASSLAATPGQGSGNTIYF. DNA for the CDR3: TGTGCCAGCAGCTTAGCTGCTACGCCGGGACAGGGGTCTGGAAACACCATATATTTT.

J is TRBJ1-6 and V is TRBV4-3, with 11 nucleotides matching TRBD1. The V and J ends lost 4 bases and 8 bases, in that order; junction bases with no gene match: 7. In germline, CDR1 is LGHNA, CDR2 YSLEER. The CDR3 totals 16 residues. The CDR3 DNA sequence: TGCGCCAGCAGCCTGGCCGGGACAGGGGGAGATTCACCCCTCCACTTT. Amino acids: CASSLAGTGGDSPLHF.

The chain couples TRBV6-1 to TRBJ1-6; no reliable D call. CDR1 and CDR2 from the germline V gene are MNHNS and SASEGT. Between the trimmed V and J ends, which lost 6 bases and 5 bases, there was a span of 14 bases. The CDR3 contains 15 residues. The CDR3 sequence is CASSPKRFDNSPLHF. CDR3 coding DNA: TGTGCCAGCAGCCCCAAGCGTTTCGATAATTCACCCCTCCACTTT.

This chain joins TRBV6-5 and TRBJ2-7; the D gene is possibly TRBD2 (5 bases). Germline CDR1 MNHEY, CDR2 SVGAGI. The CDR3 runs to 13 residues. V lost 2 bases, J lost 6 bases, and 11 bases lay in between. As DNA, the CDR3 is TGTGCCAGCAGTTACCTCGGACTTTTCGAGCAGTACTTC. This sequence encodes CASSYLGLFEQYF.

This clone was seen only once. The chain uses TRBV19 and TRBJ2-1; 14 nucleotides agree with TRBD2. V lost 4 bases to trimming and J lost 4 bases; unmatched junction nucleotides: 6. The germline V gene has CDR1 LNHDA and CDR2 SQIVND (reference sequence). The CDR3 is 17 residues long. CDR3 amino acids: CASSNSRTSGGYNEQFF. CDR3 in DNA: TGTGCCAGTAGTAACTCGAGGACTAGCGGGGGGTACAATGAGCAGTTCTTC.

The CDR3 DNA follows: TGTGCCAGCAGCTTGTCGGGGACAGGGTTTTCCTACGAGCAGTACTTC. Translated: CASSLSGTGFSYEQYF. The chain has TRBV7-9 and TRBJ2-7; 9 bases align to TRBD1. The V gene end was trimmed by 3 bases and the J gene end by 1 base; junction bases not matched to a gene: 7. Germline CDR1 and CDR2: SEHNR and FQNEAQ (reference sequence). The CDR3 sequence is 16 residues long.

The CDR3 loop is CAGVQIRFSGMNTEAFF. CDR3 in DNA: TGTGCCGGTGTACAGATCAGATTTTCGGGAATGAACACTGAAGCTTTCTTT. This rearrangement joins TRBV19 to TRBJ1-1; no firm D call. The germline V gene has CDR1 LNHDA and CDR2 SQIVND (reference sequence). This CDR3 comprises 17 residues. Between the trimmed V and J ends, which lost 11 bases and 0 bases, there was a span of 25 bases.